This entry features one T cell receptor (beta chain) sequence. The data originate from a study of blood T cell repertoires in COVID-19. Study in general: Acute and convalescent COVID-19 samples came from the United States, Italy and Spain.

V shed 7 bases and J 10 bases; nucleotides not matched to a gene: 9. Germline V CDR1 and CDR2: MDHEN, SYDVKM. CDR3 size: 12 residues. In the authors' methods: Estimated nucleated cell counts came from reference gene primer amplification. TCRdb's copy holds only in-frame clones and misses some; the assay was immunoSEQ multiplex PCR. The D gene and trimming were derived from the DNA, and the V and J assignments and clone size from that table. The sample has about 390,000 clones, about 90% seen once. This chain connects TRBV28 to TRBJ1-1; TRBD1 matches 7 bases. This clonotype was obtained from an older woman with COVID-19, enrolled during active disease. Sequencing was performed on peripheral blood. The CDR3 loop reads CASTLRSGGAFF. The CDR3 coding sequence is TGTGCCAGCACCCTCCGCTCAGGGGGAGCTTTCTTT.